The present T cell receptor beta chain was sequenced within a study of blood T cells in healthy people across ages. Using a J-beta primer mix together with a sample-barcoded 5' primer, a second PCR was run for roughly 6 to 12 cycles. Each cDNA molecule received a tag from a template-switch adaptor that had 12 random nucleotides. TCRdb recomputed calls from the 5' RACE reads with MiXCR, one row per CDR3 protein. The repertoire holds about 1.6 million distinct CDR3 sequences, with 30% to 40% as singletons. The CDR3 has 12 residues. Germline V CDR1 and CDR2: MNHNY, SVGAGI (reference sequence). Donor samples were obtained from healthy Caucasian individuals from Russia, aged 6 to 90. PBMCs numbering at least 7 million were isolated per sample.

The material sequenced was blood. The source of this sequence is a woman aged 25 to 39 in good health. The chain employs TRBV6-6 and TRBJ2-4; D might be TRBD2 (5 bases). The J call may be faulty, since TRBJ2-7 better matches the DNA end. CDR3 sequence reads: CASRPEGHEQYF. In nucleotides, the CDR3 is TGTGCCAGCCGGCCCGAGGGCCACGAGCAGTACTTC.